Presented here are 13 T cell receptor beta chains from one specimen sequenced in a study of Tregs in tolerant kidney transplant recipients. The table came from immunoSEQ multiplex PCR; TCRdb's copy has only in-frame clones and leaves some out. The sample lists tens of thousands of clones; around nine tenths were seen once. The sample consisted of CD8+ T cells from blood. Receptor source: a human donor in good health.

The CDR3 loop is CASSYSTLYEQYF. The CDR3 nucleotides read TGTGCCAGCAGTTACTCTACCCTCTACGAGCAGTACTTC. The chain recombines TRBV6-6 with TRBJ2-7; D gene ambiguous. The germline V and J ends were trimmed by 0 bases and 3 bases, with 6 bases remaining between them. Germline CDR1 is MNHNY and CDR2 is SVGAGI (reference sequence). This CDR3 comprises 13 residues.

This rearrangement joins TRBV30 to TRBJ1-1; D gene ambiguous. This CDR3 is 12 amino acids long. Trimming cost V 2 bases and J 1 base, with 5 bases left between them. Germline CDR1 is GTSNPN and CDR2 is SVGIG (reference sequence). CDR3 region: CAWSPRNTEAFF. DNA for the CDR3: TGTGCCTGGAGTCCCAGGAACACTGAAGCTTTCTTT.

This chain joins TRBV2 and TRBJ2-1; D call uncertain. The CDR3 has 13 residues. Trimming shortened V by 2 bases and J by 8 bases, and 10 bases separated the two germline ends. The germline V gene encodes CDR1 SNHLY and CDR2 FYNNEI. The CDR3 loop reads CASSERPVDEQFF. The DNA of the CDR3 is TGTGCCAGCAGTGAACGACCGGTCGATGAGCAGTTCTTC.

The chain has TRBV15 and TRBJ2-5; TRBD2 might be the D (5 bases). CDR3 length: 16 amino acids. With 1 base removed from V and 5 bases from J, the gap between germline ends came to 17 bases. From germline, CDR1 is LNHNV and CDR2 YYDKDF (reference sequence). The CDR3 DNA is TGTGCCACCAGCAGAGGCTTCGAACTAGTGACGGAGACCCAGTACTTC. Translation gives CATSRGFELVTETQYF.

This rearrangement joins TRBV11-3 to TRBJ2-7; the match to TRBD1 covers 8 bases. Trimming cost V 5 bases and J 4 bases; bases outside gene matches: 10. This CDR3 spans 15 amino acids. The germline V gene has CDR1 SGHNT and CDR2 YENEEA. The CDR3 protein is CASSVRDRMAYEQYF. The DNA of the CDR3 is TGTGCCAGCAGCGTACGGGACAGGATGGCGTACGAGCAGTACTTC.

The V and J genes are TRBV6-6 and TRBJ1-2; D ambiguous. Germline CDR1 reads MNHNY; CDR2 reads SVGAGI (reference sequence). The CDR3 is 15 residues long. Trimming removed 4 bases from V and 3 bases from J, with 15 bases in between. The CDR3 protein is CASSLSSGRYYGYTF. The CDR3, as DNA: TGTGCCAGCAGTTTATCCTCCGGCCGCTACTATGGCTACACCTTC.

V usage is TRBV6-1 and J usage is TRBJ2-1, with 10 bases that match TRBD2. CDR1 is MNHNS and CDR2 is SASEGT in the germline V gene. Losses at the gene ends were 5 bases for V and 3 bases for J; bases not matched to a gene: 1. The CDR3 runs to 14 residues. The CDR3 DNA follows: TGTGCCAGCAGTTTAGCGGGGGGCTACAATGAGCAGTTCTTC. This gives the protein CASSLAGGYNEQFF.

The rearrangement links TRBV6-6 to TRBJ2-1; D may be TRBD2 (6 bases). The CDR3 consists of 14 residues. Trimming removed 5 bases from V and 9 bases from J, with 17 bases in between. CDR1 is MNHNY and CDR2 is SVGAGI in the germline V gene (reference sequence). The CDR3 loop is CASSPPTRLVEQFF. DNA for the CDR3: TGTGCCAGCAGTCCCCCGACTAGATTGGTTGAGCAGTTCTTC.

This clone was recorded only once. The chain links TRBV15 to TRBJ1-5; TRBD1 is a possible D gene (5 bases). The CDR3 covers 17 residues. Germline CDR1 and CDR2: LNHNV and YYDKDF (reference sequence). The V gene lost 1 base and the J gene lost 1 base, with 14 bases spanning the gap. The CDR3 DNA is TGTGCCACCAGCAGAGGGGCGGGGCGCATAAGCAATCAGCCCCAGCATTTT. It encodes CATSRGAGRISNQPQHF. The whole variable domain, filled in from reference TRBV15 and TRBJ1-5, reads DAMVIQNPRYQVTQFGKPVTLSCSQTLNHNVMYWYQQKSSQAPKLLFHYYDKDFNNEADTPDNFQSRRPNTSFCFLDIRSPGLGDTAMYLCATSRGAGRISNQPQHFGDGTRLSIL.

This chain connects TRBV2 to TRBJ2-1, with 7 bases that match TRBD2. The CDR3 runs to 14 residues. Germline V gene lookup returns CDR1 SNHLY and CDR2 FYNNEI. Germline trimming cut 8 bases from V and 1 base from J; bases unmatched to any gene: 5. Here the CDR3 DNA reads TGTGCCAGCGCGCCGGGGGGTTCCTACAATGAGCAGTTCTTC. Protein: CASAPGGSYNEQFF.

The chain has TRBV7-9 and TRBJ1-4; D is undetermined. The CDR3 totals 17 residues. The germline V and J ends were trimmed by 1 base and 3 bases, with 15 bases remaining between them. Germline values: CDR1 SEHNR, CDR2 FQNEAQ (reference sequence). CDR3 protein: CASSLVGSRAPNEKLFF. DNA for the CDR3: TGTGCCAGCAGCTTAGTTGGGTCCCGGGCACCTAATGAAAAACTGTTTTTT.

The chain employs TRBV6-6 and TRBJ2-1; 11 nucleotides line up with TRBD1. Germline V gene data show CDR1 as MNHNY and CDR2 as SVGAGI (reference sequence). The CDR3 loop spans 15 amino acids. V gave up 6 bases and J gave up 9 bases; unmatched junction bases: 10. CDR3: CASSQGTGGFGEQFF. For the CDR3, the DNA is TGTGCCAGCAGCCAAGGGACAGGGGGTTTCGGTGAGCAGTTCTTC.

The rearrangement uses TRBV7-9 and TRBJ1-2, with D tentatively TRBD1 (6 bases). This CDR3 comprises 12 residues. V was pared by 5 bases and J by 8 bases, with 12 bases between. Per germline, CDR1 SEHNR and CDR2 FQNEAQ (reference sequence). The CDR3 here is CASSPQGRGYTF. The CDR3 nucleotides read TGTGCCAGCAGCCCGCAGGGGAGAGGCTACACCTTC.